There are a few counts of the clone carrying this TCR beta chain. Its specificity is not known. These data are taken from a study of T cells in Graves' hyperthyroidism and ophthalmopathy. Study results and limitations: Blood shared most expanded thyroid clonotypes above 0.001.

The CDR3 regions of TCR beta were amplified from RNA transcripts. The HTBI primer set was used in a first-round RT-PCR of the TCR CDR3. MiXCR, run by TCRdb on the multiplex PCR reads, gives a single entry per CDR3 protein. The sample lists fewer than 450,000 distinct CDR3 sequences, about a sixth occurring once. The source material was blood. The clonotype comes from a woman aged 25 to 39 with Graves' hyperthyroidism that later progressed to Graves' ophthalmopathy.

In DNA, the CDR3 is TGCGCCAGCAGTGAGAGCGGGCAGGGGGGACTTGATGAGCAGTTCTTC. Amino acids: CASSESGQGGLDEQFF. The chain is built from TRBV10-1 and TRBJ2-1, with D perhaps TRBD1 (7 bases). This CDR3 is built from 16 residues. Trimming stripped 2 bases from V and 8 bases from J, with 19 bases between. Germline lookup yields CDR1 WNHNN and CDR2 SYGVQD (reference sequence).